Shown below are 25 T cell receptor beta chains from a single sample sequenced in a study of response to subunit inactivated influenza vaccine. From the RT-PCR reads, TCRdb called clonotypes with MiXCR, one entry per CDR3 protein. The sample gives about 700,000 distinct CDR3 sequences, 11% to 15% of which show up once; about 7.6% is in the top ten. The starting material was PBMCs from blood, obtained 14 to 15 days before vaccination. Every receptor here comes from a man aged 45 to 65 who received an inactivated influenza vaccine.

Many counts were recorded for this clonotype. V gene TRBV5-1 combines with J gene TRBJ2-7; D may be TRBD1 (5 bases). The CDR3 sequence is 13 residues long. V was clipped by 2 bases and J by 6 bases, with 12 bases between them. Germline-derived CDR1 and CDR2 are SGHRS and YFSETQ. As DNA, the CDR3 is TGCGCCAGCAGCTTCGACAGACCTAGCGAGCAGTACTTC. Translated: CASSFDRPSEQYF.

This clonotype was seen just once. The chain recombines TRBV3-1 with TRBJ2-3, with D perhaps matching TRBD2 (5 bases). The CDR3 contains 16 residues. The V gene lost 7 bases and the J gene lost 4 bases, with 21 bases spanning the gap. CDR1 and CDR2 from the germline V gene are LGHDT and YNNKEL (reference sequence). The CDR3 sequence: CASTSGMRAPPDTQYF. In DNA, the CDR3 is TGTGCCAGCACTTCGGGGATGAGGGCGCCCCCAGATACGCAGTATTTT.

This clonotype was picked up a small number of times. This sequence joins TRBV19 and TRBJ2-3, with D maybe TRBD1 (5 bases). Deletions cut 0 bases from V and 3 bases from J, with 13 bases between. The CDR3 is 16 residues long. Germline CDR1 is LNHDA and CDR2 is SQIVND (reference sequence). The CDR3 DNA reads as TGTGCCAGTAGTATAGAGTTTCAGGGAAGGACAGATACGCAGTATTTT. Its translation is CASSIEFQGRTDTQYF. The full variable domain, completed using reference TRBV19 and TRBJ2-3, is DGGITQSPKYLFRKEGQNVTLSCEQNLNHDAMYWYRQDPGQGLRLIYYSQIVNDFQKGDIAEGYSVSREKKESFPLTVTSAQKNPTAFYLCASSIEFQGRTDTQYFGPGTRLTVL.

The V gene is TRBV3-1, the J gene TRBJ1-4; D gene unclear. V dropped 4 bases and J dropped 7 bases, with 7 bases sitting between them. CDR1 and CDR2 (germline): LGHDT, YNNKEL (reference sequence). CDR3 length: 12 residues. This CDR3 reads CASSRAAEKLFF. CDR3 DNA sequence: TGTGCCAGCAGCCGGGCAGCTGAAAAACTGTTTTTT. Full variable domain (outside the CDR3, taken from reference TRBV3-1 and TRBJ1-4): DTAVSQTPKYLVTQMGNDKSIKCEQNLGHDTMYWYKQDSKKFLKIMFSYNNKELIINETVPNRFSPKSPDKAHLNLHINSLELGDSAVYFCASSRAAEKLFFGSGTQLSVL.

The table lists this clonotype with many counts. V is TRBV9 and J is TRBJ2-2; TRBD2 agrees at 9 bases. V lost 3 bases to trimming and J lost 3 bases; unmatched junction nucleotides: 6. This CDR3 spans 16 amino acids. CDR1 SGDLS and CDR2 YYNGEE come from the germline V gene. In DNA, the CDR3 is TGTGCCAGCAGCGGCATAGCGGGAGTAGACACCGGGGAGCTGTTTTTT. Translating gives CASSGIAGVDTGELFF. The full variable domain, in which reference TRBV9 and TRBJ2-2 provide the parts outside the CDR3, is DSGVTQTPKHLITATGQRVTLRCSPRSGDLSVYWYQQSLDQGLQFLIQYYNGEERAKGNILERFSAQQFPDLHSELNLSSLELGDSALYFCASSGIAGVDTGELFFGEGSRLTVL.

This clonotype came up many times. This chain connects TRBV5-5 to TRBJ2-3; weak D call: TRBD1 (5 bases). Per germline, CDR1 SGHKS and CDR2 YYEKEE (reference sequence). The CDR3 has 15 residues. Trimming took off 2 bases at V and 0 bases at J, with 10 bases between the two ends. The CDR3 sequence: CASSFSTGSTDTQYF. In DNA form, the CDR3 reads TGTGCCAGCAGCTTTAGTACAGGCAGCACAGATACGCAGTATTTT.

The table lists this clonotype with many counts. The J gene is TRBJ1-4, the V gene TRBV7-3, with D unresolved. The CDR3 has 17 amino acids. V was cut by 5 bases and J by 0 bases, with 16 bases left in between. Germline assignment: CDR1 SGHTA and CDR2 FQGTGA. The DNA of the CDR3 is TGTGCCAGCAGCCTGCAAACAAGGGAGTCAACTAATGAAAAACTGTTTTTT. Protein: CASSLQTRESTNEKLFF.

Written as DNA, the CDR3 is TGTGCCAGCAGTTTCCTCCGGTCCTGGGGGCTGAACACTGAAGCTTTCTTT. This codes for CASSFLRSWGLNTEAFF. The V and J genes are TRBV28 and TRBJ1-1; tentative D call: TRBD1 (6 bases). V was cut by 3 bases and J by 0 bases, with 17 bases left in between. The CDR3 is 17 amino acids. Germline-derived CDR1 and CDR2 are MDHEN and SYDVKM.

The chain recombines TRBV20-1 with TRBJ1-1, with D unclear. The germline V and J ends were trimmed by 5 bases and 9 bases, with 13 bases remaining between them. The length of the CDR3 is 11 residues. Germline assignment: CDR1 DFQATT and CDR2 SNEGSKA (reference sequence). CDR3 sequence (DNA): TGCAGTGCTCCCGGGAGGGATCAAGCTTTCTTT. This sequence encodes CSAPGRDQAFF.

This clonotype was seen a few times. This chain links TRBV5-1 with TRBJ2-4, with TRBD2 as a possible D gene (6 bases). The CDR3 extends over 11 amino acids. V lost 8 bases, J lost 9 bases, and 12 bases lay in between. CDR1 is SGHRS and CDR2 is YFSETQ in the germline V gene. The CDR3 loop is CASSGGFIQYF. Written as DNA, the CDR3 is TGCGCCAGTTCCGGGGGATTCATTCAGTACTTC.

This clonotype was found a few times. The gene calls are TRBV29-1 and TRBJ2-7; TRBD2 might be the D (6 bases). The V gene lost 5 bases and the J gene lost 6 bases, with 29 bases spanning the gap. The CDR3 extends over 17 amino acids. Germline V CDR1 and CDR2: SQVTM, ANQGSEA. The CDR3 coding sequence is TGCAGCGTTACAACTCCCGGAGGGGCCTCCCGGATGGGCGAGCAGTACTTC. It encodes CSVTTPGGASRMGEQYF.

The chain joins TRBV7-8 to TRBJ2-7; a weak D match, TRBD1 (5 bases). Germline CDR1 reads SGHVS; CDR2 reads FQNEAQ. The CDR3 is made up of 13 amino acids. V lost 4 bases to trimming and J lost 3 bases, with 10 bases between them. CDR3 sequence: CASSSAGYYEQYF. For the CDR3, the DNA is TGTGCCAGCAGCTCAGCAGGGTACTACGAGCAGTACTTC. Together with reference TRBV7-8 and TRBJ2-7, the CDR3 gives the full variable domain: GAGVSQSPRYKVAKRGQDVALRCDPISGHVSLFWYQQALGQGPEFLTYFQNEAQLDKSGLPSDRFFAERPEGSVSTLKIQRTQQEDSAVYLCASSSAGYYEQYFGPGTRLTVT.

This clonotype showed up just a few times. The genes are TRBV10-3 and TRBJ2-5; TRBD1 matches at 7 bases. Germline V gene lookup returns CDR1 ENHRY and CDR2 SYGVKD. With 1 base clipped from V and 1 base from J, the junction kept 3 bases outside the gene matches. There are 15 residues in the CDR3. The DNA for the CDR3 is TGTGCCATCAGTGAGTTACAGGGGTTCCAAGAGACCCAGTACTTC. Amino acid sequence: CAISELQGFQETQYF.

This clonotype was observed a few times. V gene TRBV5-1 combines with J gene TRBJ2-3, with TRBD1 matching 7 bases. CDR3 length: 16 amino acids. Germline values: CDR1 SGHRS, CDR2 YFSETQ. V dropped 0 bases and J dropped 5; count of bases not matched to a gene: 9. CDR3 coding DNA: TGCGCCAGCAGCTTGGTAGTAGGGGGCGCGAAAGATACGCAGTATTTT. It translates to CASSLVVGGAKDTQYF.

The DNA for the CDR3 is TGTGCCAGCAGACCTGGTTTGGGTGGGACCCAGTACTTC. It is translated as CASRPGLGGTQYF. This chain joins TRBV7-8 and TRBJ2-5; D unclear. The CDR3 sequence is 13 residues long. Looked up from germline, CDR1 is SGHVS and CDR2 is FQNEAQ. V gave up 6 bases and J gave up 7 bases, with 15 bases separating them. The variable domain in full, completed from reference TRBV7-8 and TRBJ2-5, reads GAGVSQSPRYKVAKRGQDVALRCDPISGHVSLFWYQQALGQGPEFLTYFQNEAQLDKSGLPSDRFFAERPEGSVSTLKIQRTQQEDSAVYLCASRPGLGGTQYFGPGTRLLVL.

The chain carries TRBV9 and TRBJ2-2; D possibly corresponds to TRBD2 (5 bases). The V end lost 3 bases, the J end lost 6 bases, and 12 bases lay between the germline ends. Germline lookup yields CDR1 SGDLS and CDR2 YYNGEE. The CDR3 contains 14 residues. The CDR3 nucleotides are TGTGCCAGCAGCGCCAGGACTGGCGCCGGGGAGCTGTTTTTT. Its translation: CASSARTGAGELFF.

The table lists this clonotype with many counts. The rearrangement links TRBV20-1 to TRBJ2-7, with a possible D match to TRBD2 (5 bases). Trimming took 3 bases from V and 2 from J, leaving 11 bases between them. The germline V gene has CDR1 DFQATT and CDR2 SNEGSKA (reference sequence). The CDR3 has 13 residues. The CDR3 reads CSASRAETYEQYF. CDR3 nucleotide sequence: TGCAGTGCTAGTCGAGCGGAAACCTACGAGCAGTACTTC.

A few counts support this clonotype. V and J are TRBV12-3 or TRBV12-4 and TRBJ1-5, with D possibly matching TRBD1 (5 bases). V dropped 6 bases and J dropped 2 bases, with 11 bases sitting between them. This CDR3 is 14 amino acids long. The CDR3, as DNA: TGTGCCAGCAGCCCCGGGGACCGCAATCAGCCCCAGCATTTT. Its protein is CASSPGDRNQPQHF.

This clonotype was counted between two and nine times. The chain couples TRBV5-1 to TRBJ1-5; possibly TRBD1 for D (6 bases). Germline lookup yields CDR1 SGHRS and CDR2 YFSETQ. The CDR3 consists of 16 residues. Trimming shortened V by 4 bases and J by 7 bases, and 21 bases separated the two germline ends. CDR3 loop: CASSLTEKGVGQPQHF. In DNA, the CDR3 is TGCGCCAGCAGCCTAACGGAGAAGGGGGTCGGGCAGCCCCAGCATTTT.

The rearrangement links TRBV7-2 to TRBJ2-7, with TRBD2 identical over 11 bases. This CDR3 is 16 amino acids long. Trimming removed 0 bases from V and 6 bases from J; junction bases left unmatched: 7. Germline CDR1 is SGHTA and CDR2 is FQGNSA. CDR3 region: CASSLALGLAAREQYF. CDR3 DNA sequence: TGTGCCAGCAGCTTAGCGTTGGGACTAGCGGCGCGCGAGCAGTACTTC.

A few counts support this clonotype. The J gene is TRBJ2-2, the V gene TRBV28; TRBD1 aligns across 8 bases. This CDR3 has 15 residues. Germline lookup yields CDR1 MDHEN and CDR2 SYDVKM. Germline trimming cut 5 bases from V and 3 bases from J; bases unmatched to any gene: 5. This CDR3 is CASSRTGLDTGELFF. CDR3 nucleotides: TGTGCCAGCAGTAGGACAGGGCTAGACACCGGGGAGCTGTTTTTT.

This clonotype has ten or more counts. The chain recombines TRBV28 with TRBJ2-7, with TRBD1 matching 9 bases. The trim removed 2 bases at V and 4 bases at J, leaving 9 bases unmatched. Germline V gene lookup returns CDR1 MDHEN and CDR2 SYDVKM. The CDR3 is 16 residues long. The CDR3 sequence: CASSLRTGEVLYEQYF. CDR3 coding DNA: TGTGCCAGCAGTTTAAGGACAGGGGAGGTCCTTTACGAGCAGTACTTC.

This clonotype was observed a handful of times. This sequence joins TRBV10-3 and TRBJ2-1, with D possibly being TRBD2 (6 bases). This CDR3 has 17 amino acids. From germline, CDR1 is ENHRY and CDR2 SYGVKD. V dropped 0 bases and J dropped 4 bases, with 16 bases sitting between them. The CDR3 loop reads CAISESEGLGSYNEQFF. As DNA, the CDR3 is TGTGCCATCAGTGAGTCTGAGGGACTGGGGTCTTACAATGAGCAGTTCTTC.

The chain links TRBV25-1 to TRBJ2-2; no firm D call. The CDR3 covers 12 residues. Germline-derived CDR1 and CDR2 are MGHDK and SYGVNS. V lost 4 bases, J lost 7 bases, and 7 bases lay in between. CDR3 amino acids: CASSVDIGELFF. In nucleotides, the CDR3 is TGTGCCAGCAGTGTCGATATCGGGGAGCTGTTTTTT. Filled out from reference TRBV25-1 and TRBJ2-2, the complete variable domain reads EADIYQTPRYLVIGTGKKITLECSQTMGHDKMYWYQQDPGMELHLIHYSYGVNSTEKGDLSSESTVSRIRTEHFPLTLESARPSHTSQYLCASSVDIGELFFGEGSRLTVL.

The genes are TRBV28 and TRBJ1-5, with D possibly TRBD1 on 6 matching bases. Germline CDR1 and CDR2: MDHEN and SYDVKM. This CDR3 region has 13 residues. The V and J ends lost 6 bases and 3 bases respectively, with 9 bases between them. For the CDR3, the DNA is TGTGCCAGCAGCTGGGGGCCCAATCAGCCCCAGCATTTT. It yields the protein CASSWGPNQPQHF.